The 9 T cell receptor beta chains reported below all come from one sample, sequenced in a study of siplizumab effects on memory and regulatory T cells (dated by TCRdb to about 2019). The library was built by means of the immunoSEQ multiplex PCR assay. Imported from immuneACCESS, the table was reduced by TCRdb to in-frame sequences with V and J called. These copies leave out some clones; in studies compared against another copy, an unresolved V gene accounts for under half, and the cause of the remainder is not known. For this sample there are over 100,000 clones; over 90% appear just once. The top ten clones comprise about 0.62% of the sample. Specimen: Tregs sorted from blood. These receptor sequences come from a human donor in good health.

J is TRBJ2-7 and V is TRBV11-3, with TRBD1 as a possible D gene (5 bases). Trimming stripped 1 base from V and 3 bases from J, with 10 bases between. The CDR3 has 14 amino acids. Germline CDR1 SGHNT, CDR2 YENEEA. CDR3 bases: TGTGCCAGCAGCTTAGGGGGCCTTTTCTACGAGCAGTACTTC. Amino acids: CASSLGGLFYEQYF.

The chain combines TRBV19 with TRBJ1-5, with 8 bases matching TRBD1. The CDR3 totals 14 residues. The J segment lost 4 bases and the V segment lost 3 bases, leaving 2 bases of the junction unmatched. Germline loops: CDR1 LNHDA, CDR2 SQIVND (reference sequence). CDR3 in DNA: TGTGCCAGTAGTATTAGGACAGGGAATCAGCCCCAGCATTTT. This encodes CASSIRTGNQPQHF. The full variable domain, its missing parts supplied by reference TRBV19 and TRBJ1-5, is DGGITQSPKYLFRKEGQNVTLSCEQNLNHDAMYWYRQDPGQGLRLIYYSQIVNDFQKGDIAEGYSVSREKKESFPLTVTSAQKNPTAFYLCASSIRTGNQPQHFGDGTRLSIL.

This clone has only one observation. This chain connects TRBV5-6 to TRBJ2-1, with 14 bases that match TRBD2. CDR3 length: 16 amino acids. Germline V gene sequence: CDR1 SGHDT, CDR2 YYEEEE. The trim removed 1 base at V and 4 bases at J, leaving 1 base unmatched. Here the CDR3 reads CASSLWTSGGYNEQFF. The CDR3 DNA follows: TGTGCCAGCAGCTTGTGGACTAGCGGGGGGTACAATGAGCAGTTCTTC.

The chain couples TRBV5-5 to TRBJ2-5; D possibly uses TRBD1 or TRBD2 (6 bases each). Germline V gene data show CDR1 as SGHKS and CDR2 as YYEKEE (reference sequence). The CDR3 extends over 15 amino acids. V was trimmed by 4 bases and J by 11 bases, leaving 24 bases between them. In DNA form, the CDR3 reads TGTGCCAGCAGCACCTGGGGCGCCCAAACAGGGACTCAGTACTTC. It codes for CASSTWGAQTGTQYF.

This chain links TRBV9 with TRBJ1-1; possible D gene TRBD1, 6 bases. CDR1 is SGDLS, CDR2 YYNGEE, per germline. The CDR3 runs to 14 residues. V lost 7 bases and J lost 5, with 18 bases in between. CDR3 nucleotides: TGTGCCAGCGCCCGAGGGGGTGGTATTACTGAAGCTTTCTTT. As protein: CASARGGGITEAFF.

V is TRBV25-1 and J is TRBJ1-2, with D unclear. Between the trimmed V and J ends, which lost 5 bases and 4 bases, there was a span of 14 bases. The CDR3 contains 14 residues. From germline, CDR1 is MGHDK and CDR2 SYGVNS. CDR3 amino acids: CASSPEWEGYGYTF. The CDR3 DNA is TGTGCCAGCAGTCCAGAGTGGGAAGGCTATGGCTACACCTTC.

The chain employs TRBV10-3 and TRBJ2-3, with D possibly being TRBD1 or TRBD2 (6 bases each). The CDR3 totals 16 residues. CDR1 is ENHRY and CDR2 is SYGVKD in the germline V gene. Trimming stripped 3 bases from V and 4 bases from J, with 17 bases between. DNA for the CDR3: TGTGCCATCAGTGAACATGATAGGGGGGATGCAGATACGCAGTATTTT. Protein: CAISEHDRGDADTQYF.

The J gene is TRBJ1-3, the V gene TRBV7-4; possibly TRBD1 for D (6 bases). Germline assignment: CDR1 SGHVT and CDR2 SQSDAQ. V shed 8 bases and J shed 0 bases, with 11 bases lying between them. This CDR3 has 14 amino acids. Written as DNA, the CDR3 is TGTGCCAGCCCAGGGGCCTTCTCTGGAAACACCATATATTTT. Its translation is CASPGAFSGNTIYF. Using reference TRBV7-4 and TRBJ1-3 for the parts outside the CDR3, the full variable domain is GAGVSQSPRYKVAKRGRDVALRCDSISGHVTLYWYRQTLGQGSEVLTYSQSDAQRDKSGRPSGRFSAERPERSVSTLKIQRTEQGDSAVYLCASPGAFSGNTIYFGEGSWLTVV.

The chain employs TRBV18 and TRBJ2-2; 7 positions match TRBD1. The CDR3 covers 15 residues. J was trimmed by 1 base and V by 3 bases; bases with no gene match: 2. The germline V gene has CDR1 KGHSH and CDR2 LQKENI. The CDR3 here is CASSPYRGNTGELFF. The CDR3 DNA sequence: TGTGCCAGCTCACCTTACAGGGGGAACACCGGGGAGCTGTTTTTT.